These 8 T cell receptor beta chains were all obtained from the same sample, sequenced in a study of T cells in tuberculosis. Only in-frame clones appear in the TCRdb table, and some are missing; sequencing was by immunoSEQ multiplex PCR. Here the sample spans some 30,000 clones, approximately 90% being singletons. Sequences were obtained from PBMCs. The receptors shown here come from a donor aged 10-29 years with latent tuberculosis or without tuberculosis infection. Some clones in this sample may be carry-over from other donors' samples.

The J gene is TRBJ1-4, the V gene TRBV9, with D maybe TRBD1 (6 bases). CDR1 is SGDLS, CDR2 YYNGEE, per germline. V lost 4 bases, J lost 6 bases, and 16 bases lay in between. This CDR3 is 15 amino acids long. This CDR3 reads CASSKEGGVYEKLFF. CDR3 DNA sequence: TGTGCCAGCAGCAAAGAAGGGGGGGTCTATGAAAAACTGTTTTTT.

The chain couples TRBV6-1 to TRBJ2-7, with 12 bases aligning to TRBD2. Looked up from germline, CDR1 is MNHNS and CDR2 is SASEGT. V lost 2 bases to trimming and J lost 9 bases; unmatched junction nucleotides: 5. The CDR3 loop spans 14 amino acids. In DNA form, the CDR3 reads TGTGCCAGCAGTGAATTGTCTAGCGGGGGGGCGCAGTACTTC. Translating it yields CASSELSSGGAQYF.

This chain joins TRBV7-2 and TRBJ2-2; 7 nucleotides match TRBD1. CDR3 length equals 15 residues. CDR1 and CDR2 (germline): SGHTA, FQGNSA. After removal of 6 bases from V and 6 bases from J, the junction contained 10 bases not matched to a gene. The CDR3 region is CASSPRQGLPGELFF. The CDR3 DNA follows: TGTGCCAGCAGTCCCCGACAGGGTTTACCCGGGGAGCTGTTTTTT.

This clone is a singleton in its sample. The chain recombines TRBV6-1 with TRBJ1-1, with a weak D call TRBD1 (5 bases). With 3 bases removed from V and 3 bases from J, the gap between germline ends came to 20 bases. The CDR3 totals 17 residues. Per the germline V gene, CDR1 is MNHNS and CDR2 is SASEGT. The DNA for the CDR3 is TGTGCCAGCAGTGATTTTAGATTGAAACAGGTCGACACTGAAGCTTTCTTT. It is translated as CASSDFRLKQVDTEAFF.

The chain couples TRBV2 to TRBJ2-7; a possible D gene is TRBD1 (5 bases). The CDR3 is 16 residues long. Germline V gene lookup returns CDR1 SNHLY and CDR2 FYNNEI. V lost 9 bases and J lost 0, with 21 bases in between. The CDR3 sequence: CARGKGRSDSSYEQYF. Written as DNA, the CDR3 is TGTGCCAGAGGGAAGGGGCGATCGGATTCCTCCTACGAGCAGTACTTC.

The chain employs TRBV6-1 and TRBJ2-7, with 7 bases matching TRBD1. V lost 1 base, J lost 4 bases, and 10 bases stayed unmatched. The CDR3 contains 16 residues. CDR1 MNHNS and CDR2 SASEGT come from the germline V gene. The CDR3 loop is CASSEGSRTGSYEQYF. CDR3 DNA: TGTGCCAGCAGTGAAGGGAGTCGGACAGGATCGTACGAGCAGTACTTC.

The CDR3 DNA is TGTGCCAGCAGTCCGGACAGGGGGCCTGAAGCTTTCTTT. This sequence encodes CASSPDRGPEAFF. The V call is TRBV2, the J call TRBJ1-1; 11 bases are a match to TRBD1. Germline CDR1 reads SNHLY; CDR2 reads FYNNEI. The CDR3 extends over 13 amino acids. The V gene end was trimmed by 5 bases and the J gene end by 6 bases; junction bases not matched to a gene: 2.

This chain links TRBV14 with TRBJ2-2; the match to TRBD2 covers 12 bases. Trimming removed 4 bases from V and 9 bases from J; junction bases left unmatched: 9. Germline assignment: CDR1 SGHDN and CDR2 FVKESK. The CDR3 has 16 amino acids. CDR3 in DNA: TGTGCCAGCAGCCCCCACGCTAGCGGGGGGGCAAGGGAGCTGTTTTTT. It codes for CASSPHASGGARELFF. Full variable domain (outside the CDR3, taken from reference TRBV14 and TRBJ2-2): EAGVTQFPSHSVIEKGQTVTLRCDPISGHDNLYWYRRVMGKEIKFLLHFVKESKQDESGMPNNRFLAERTGGTYSTLKVQPAELEDSGVYFCASSPHASGGARELFFGEGSRLTVL.